The rows below give T cell receptor beta chains drawn from one sample of a study of post-analysis software for immune sequencing data. Using its own MiXCR run on the PCR reads, TCRdb lists one record per CDR3 protein. This table holds about 620,000 distinct CDR3 sequences, roughly 40% found once. Material: blood. These receptors were collected from a girl aged 10 to 17 with multiple sclerosis. Both conserved end residues are part of each CDR3. Fields, in order: D gene, V gene, J gene, clone size, CDR3 DNA, CDR3 protein. A D gene is named only where the DNA matches it firmly. For some rows the clone size is stated as once, few or many, or as a class when expanded; others skip it.

>.|TRBV4-2|TRBJ2-1|few
TGTGCCAGCAGCCAAGGGGGCCTGGGCTCCTACAATGAGCAGTTCTTC
CASSQGGLGSYNEQFF
>.|TRBV28|TRBJ2-1|.
TGTGCCAGCAGTTTGGGTCGCGCCAATGAGCAGTTCTTC
CASSLGRANEQFF
>TRBD1|TRBV12-3/TRBV12-4|TRBJ2-3|.
TGTGCCAGCAGTCCGGGACAGGTGATGGCAGATACGCAGTATTTT
CASSPGQVMADTQYF
>.|TRBV15|TRBJ2-7|few
TGTGCCACCAGCAGGGCCCTCGGGGCATCCTACGAGCAGTACTTC
CATSRALGASYEQYF
>TRBD1|TRBV20-1|TRBJ2-7|few
TGCAGTGCGAGGGACAGCTCCTCCTACGAGCAGTACTTC
CSARDSSSYEQYF
>TRBD2|TRBV7-2|TRBJ2-3|few
TGTGCCAGCAGTTGGGGGGGAGATACGCAGTATTTT
CASSWGGDTQYF
>TRBD2|TRBV7-2|TRBJ2-1|.
TGTGCCAGCAGCTTAGTTCGTAGGGCTAGCGGGGGGGGTGAGCAGTTCTTC
CASSLVRRASGGGEQFF
>TRBD1|TRBV5-1|TRBJ2-5|.
TGCGCCAGCAGCCCTGACAGGGCCCACCAATCGGCCCAGTACTTC
CASSPDRAHQSAQYF
>.|TRBV27|TRBJ2-7|few
TGTGCCAGCAGTAACAGAAGCTACGAGCAGTACTTC
CASSNRSYEQYF
>.|TRBV3-1|TRBJ2-1|few
TGTGCCAGCAGCCAAGAACCGGTGGGGGAGCAGTTCTTC
CASSQEPVGEQFF
>.|TRBV7-9|TRBJ1-1|few
TGTGCCAGCAGCTTAGCGCAGGGTTCGACTGAAGCTTTCTTT
CASSLAQGSTEAFF
>.|TRBV20-1|TRBJ1-4|.
TGCAGTGCTAGATCCGCCACAGGGTTAGCTAATGAAAAACTGTTTTTT
CSARSATGLANEKLFF
>.|TRBV6-6|TRBJ1-2|few
TGTGCCAGCAAGCAGGACTATGGCTACACCTTC
CASKQDYGYTF
>.|TRBV20-1|TRBJ1-2|.
TGCAGTGCTAGGGAGGGGGGATCCGGCTACACCTTC
CSAREGGSGYTF
>.|TRBV20-1|TRBJ2-5|many
TGCAGTGCTCCGATCGATGGGGGTTCAGAGACCCAGTACTTC
CSAPIDGGSETQYF
>.|TRBV7-2|TRBJ2-5|few
TGTGCCAGCAGCTCCGGCCGGAGCGGTCGGGAGACCCAGTACTTC
CASSSGRSGRETQYF
>.|TRBV12-3/TRBV12-4|TRBJ2-4|.
TGTGCCAGCACGGTGGCCAAAAACATTCAGTACTTC
CASTVAKNIQYF
>TRBD2|TRBV2|TRBJ2-1|.
TGTGCCAGCAGTGAGAAAGCGGGAGGGGATCACAATGAGCAGTTCTTC
CASSEKAGGDHNEQFF
>.|TRBV15|TRBJ2-1|.
TGTGCCACCAGAGGGACCATCACTCACTCCTACAATGAGCAGTTCTTC
CATRGTITHSYNEQFF
>.|TRBV12-3/TRBV12-4|TRBJ1-2|.
TGTGCCAGCAGACCAGGAGGGGCGCAGGTTGGCTACACCTTC
CASRPGGAQVGYTF
>.|TRBV10-1|TRBJ1-1|.
TGCGCCAGCAGTGAGGGGTACATGAACACTGAAGCTTTCTTT
CASSEGYMNTEAFF
>.|TRBV7-2|TRBJ1-2|few
TGTGCCAGCAGCCTCGGCGATGAGGGCGGCTACACCTTC
CASSLGDEGGYTF
>.|TRBV6-4|TRBJ2-1|.
TGTGCCAGCAGTGACGGGGCGGGATCCTACAATGAGCAGTTCTTC
CASSDGAGSYNEQFF
>.|TRBV11-3|TRBJ2-3|.
TGTGCCAGCAGCTTAGGCGGCGGGGCCGCAGATACGCAGTATTTT
CASSLGGGAADTQYF
>.|TRBV6-6|TRBJ1-2|.
TGTGCCAGCAGTACTAAACAGGGTTCCTATGGCTACACCTTC
CASSTKQGSYGYTF
>.|TRBV27|TRBJ1-5|few
TGTGCCAGCAGGGGGGGCAGGGGTGGTCAGCCCCAGCATTTT
CASRGGRGGQPQHF
>.|TRBV20-1|TRBJ2-5|.
TGCAGTGCTAGAGTCCCCGGGGGCAGAAAGACCCAGTACTTC
CSARVPGGRKTQYF
>.|TRBV6-6|TRBJ2-7|.
TGTGCCAGCAGTCTCAGGGGCCCGGCTTCCTACGAGCAGTACTTC
CASSLRGPASYEQYF
>TRBD1|TRBV7-9|TRBJ1-1|.
TGTGCCAGCAGACTTCCGGGACAGGGTTCGGACACTGAAGCTTTCTTT
CASRLPGQGSDTEAFF
>TRBD2|TRBV27|TRBJ2-1|.
TGTGCCAGCAGTCCGACTAGCGGGACTCCCTACAATGAGCAGTTCTTC
CASSPTSGTPYNEQFF
>.|TRBV7-8|TRBJ2-4|.
TGTGCCAGCAGCCCCGGCCCAGGCTCGGCCAAAAACATTCAGTACTTC
CASSPGPGSAKNIQYF
>TRBD1|TRBV12-3/TRBV12-4|TRBJ1-2|few
TGTGCCAGCAGTTTAGGGACGCGACAGGGGGCTTATGGCTACACCTTC
CASSLGTRQGAYGYTF
>TRBD2|TRBV6-4|TRBJ2-1|many
TGTGCCAGCAGTGAGGGACTAGCGGGAGACAATGAGCAGTTCTTC
CASSEGLAGDNEQFF
>.|TRBV7-2|TRBJ1-2|.
TGTGCCAGCAGCTTAGTTTGGGGGGGCGAGGTCTATGGCTACACCTTC
CASSLVWGGEVYGYTF
>.|TRBV4-2|TRBJ1-5|.
TGTGCCAGCAGCCAAGATATGGTGGAGTATCAGCCCCAGCATTTT
CASSQDMVEYQPQHF
>.|TRBV2|TRBJ1-2|.
TGTGCCAGCATGACGGGGGGCGGGAACTATGGCTACACCTTC
CASMTGGGNYGYTF
>.|TRBV29-1|TRBJ1-2|.
TGCAGCGCCGCTGGCTACACCTTC
CSAAGYTF
>.|TRBV10-3|TRBJ2-7|.
TGTGCCATCAGTGAGTCTAACGAGCAGTACTTC
CAISESNEQYF
>.|TRBV29-1|TRBJ1-1|.
TGCAGCGTATCGCCCGGAATGGAGACTGAAGCTTTCTTT
CSVSPGMETEAFF
>.|TRBV11-2|TRBJ1-5|.
TGTGCCAGCAGCCCTTCCACGGGGACCCAGCATTTT
CASSPSTGTQHF
>.|TRBV7-9|TRBJ1-1|few
TGTGCCAGCAGCTTAGTAGACACTGAAGCTTTCTTT
CASSLVDTEAFF
>.|TRBV11-3|TRBJ2-1|few
TGTGCCAGCAGCTTAGTCGCGGGGCTCCCGGAGGAGCAGTTCTTC
CASSLVAGLPEEQFF
>.|TRBV27|TRBJ2-6|.
TGTGCCAGCAGTCCAGGACCTCACTTCTCTGGGGCCAACGTCCTGACTTTC
CASSPGPHFSGANVLTF
>.|TRBV5-1|TRBJ2-3|few
TGCGCCAGCAGCCCCCAGGTCCCTAGCACAGATACGCAGTATTTT
CASSPQVPSTDTQYF
>.|TRBV6-5|TRBJ1-2|.
TGTGCCAACAGTGAAAGAGAGAACTATGGCTACACCTTC
CANSERENYGYTF
>TRBD2|TRBV20-1|TRBJ2-5|.
TGCAGTGCTAGCCAGCGGGGGGGCCTGGAGACCCGGTACTTC
CSASQRGGLETRYF
>TRBD1|TRBV25-1|TRBJ1-2|few
TGTGCCAGCAGTGAAGCGGGACGGACAGGGATCTATGGCTACACCTTC
CASSEAGRTGIYGYTF
>.|TRBV12-3/TRBV12-4|TRBJ2-1|.
TGTGCCAGCAGTTTAGCGACTTTGTCAAATGAGCAGTTCTTC
CASSLATLSNEQFF
>.|TRBV6-2/TRBV6-3|TRBJ2-6|.
TGTGCCAGTGGGGGGTTCTCTGGGGCCAACGTCCTGACTTTC
CASGGFSGANVLTF
>.|TRBV6-2/TRBV6-3|TRBJ1-5|.
TGTGCCAGCAGGTCAACGGGTAGCAATCAGCCCCAGCATTTT
CASRSTGSNQPQHF
>.|TRBV12-3/TRBV12-4|TRBJ2-3|.
TGTGCCAGCAGAGAAAGCACAGATACGCAGGATTTT
CASRESTDTQDF
>.|TRBV6-5|TRBJ2-7|.
TGTGCCAGCAAAGGCCCACCCTACGAGCAGTACTTC
CASKGPPYEQYF
>TRBD2|TRBV3-1|TRBJ2-3|.
TGTGCCAGCAGCCAAGCCTTCCGGTCTAGCGGGGTACTCACAGATACGCAGTATTTT
CASSQAFRSSGVLTDTQYF
>TRBD2|TRBV12-3/TRBV12-4|TRBJ2-5|.
TGTGCCAGCAGGTCGGGTCCGGCGGGAGCAGAGACCCAGTACTTC
CASRSGPAGAETQYF
>.|TRBV3-1|TRBJ2-7|.
TGTGCCAGCAGCCAACCGGGGGCTGGCGAGCAGTACTTC
CASSQPGAGEQYF
>TRBD2|TRBV30|TRBJ2-3|.
TGTGCCTGGAAAACGGGGGGAGATTCCCACACAGATACGCAGTATTTT
CAWKTGGDSHTDTQYF